These 31 T cell receptor beta chains were sequenced from one sample in a study of T cells in Graves' hyperthyroidism and ophthalmopathy. Using RNA transcripts as the source, TCR beta CDR3 regions were amplified. Using the HTBI primer set, a first-round RT-PCR was run on the TCR CDR3. In TCRdb, the multiplex PCR reads were re-called with MiXCR into one record per CDR3 protein. Here the sample spans about 400,000 distinct CDR3 sequences, around 14% being singletons. The source material was blood. The receptors shown here come from a woman in her 30s with Graves' hyperthyroidism.

Many counts were recorded for this clonotype. The chain combines TRBV6-2 or TRBV6-3 with TRBJ1-1; D is unresolved. V shed 2 bases and J shed 1 base, with 2 bases lying between them. Germline CDR1 reads MNHEY; CDR2 reads SVGEGT. This CDR3 has 12 amino acids. The chain's CDR3 is CASSYQNTEAFF. The CDR3 DNA reads TGTGCCAGCAGTTACCAGAACACTGAAGCTTTCTTT.

There are many counts of this clonotype. The chain combines TRBV11-2 with TRBJ2-7; 7 nucleotides line up with TRBD1. V lost 5 bases and J lost 3; bases outside the gene matches: 10. This CDR3 region has 15 residues. CDR1 is SGHAT, CDR2 FQNNGV, per germline. The CDR3 sequence is CASSPGPGTDYEQYF. In DNA form, the CDR3 reads TGTGCCAGCAGCCCCGGGCCGGGGACAGACTACGAGCAGTACTTC.

This clonotype was recorded at least ten times. The chain couples TRBV2 to TRBJ2-1; 12 positions agree with TRBD2. The CDR3 is 16 residues long. V dropped 6 bases and J dropped 6; count of bases not matched to a gene: 9. Germline values: CDR1 SNHLY, CDR2 FYNNEI. The DNA for the CDR3 is TGTGCCAGCAGCTGGCCAGAGGGACTAGCGGGCAATGAGCAGTTCTTC. Translation gives CASSWPEGLAGNEQFF.

In this sample, this clonotype turned up a few times. CDR3 protein: CASSLPPGNHNEQFF. The DNA for the CDR3 is TGTGCCAGCAGCCTACCACCGGGCAATCACAATGAGCAGTTCTTC. The chain combines TRBV28 with TRBJ2-1; no clear D gene. V was trimmed by 6 bases and J by 5 bases, leaving 17 bases between them. Per germline, CDR1 MDHEN and CDR2 SYDVKM. This CDR3 contains 15 residues.

The sample holds many counts of this clonotype. The rearrangement joins TRBV11-2 to TRBJ2-1; 7 bases map to TRBD1. Per the germline V gene, CDR1 is SGHAT and CDR2 is FQNNGV. Germline trimming cut 4 bases from V and 7 bases from J; bases unmatched to any gene: 10. This CDR3 has 15 residues. The DNA for the CDR3 is TGTGCCAGCAGCTCTCCACGACAGGGAGTGAATGAGCAGTTCTTC. Translation gives CASSSPRQGVNEQFF.

This clonotype was counted only a few times. This chain links TRBV7-2 with TRBJ1-2, with unresolved D. Trimming pared 1 base from V and 0 bases from J, leaving 6 bases between. Looked up from germline, CDR1 is SGHTA and CDR2 is FQGNSA. This CDR3 comprises 14 residues. CDR3 sequence reads: CASSLDSANYGYTF. The CDR3 DNA follows: TGTGCCAGCAGCTTAGATAGCGCTAACTATGGCTACACCTTC.

This clonotype was detected ten times or more. This rearrangement joins TRBV6-1 to TRBJ2-1, with 7 bases matching TRBD1. There are 15 residues in the CDR3. Germline CDR1 and CDR2: MNHNS and SASEGT. The trim removed 5 bases at V and 3 bases at J, leaving 7 bases unmatched. The CDR3 region is CASSYSGQVYNEQFF. CDR3 coding DNA: TGTGCCAGCAGTTACAGCGGACAGGTCTACAATGAGCAGTTCTTC.

There are many counts of this clonotype. The CDR3 sequence: CASSQFTPLNTGELFF. Here the CDR3 DNA reads TGTGCCAGCAGCCAATTCACACCCTTGAACACCGGGGAGCTGTTTTTT. V usage is TRBV5-5 and J usage is TRBJ2-2; D uncertain. Germline loops: CDR1 SGHKS, CDR2 YYEKEE (reference sequence). Trimming cost V 4 bases and J 1 base, with 14 bases left between them. The CDR3 loop spans 16 amino acids. Together with reference TRBV5-5 and TRBJ2-2, the CDR3 gives the full variable domain: DAGVTQSPTHLIKTRGQQVTLRCSPISGHKSVSWYQQVLGQGPQFIFQYYEKEERGRGNFPDRFSARQFPNYSSELNVNALLLGDSALYLCASSQFTPLNTGELFFGEGSRLTVL.

This clonotype occurred many times. V usage is TRBV20-1 and J usage is TRBJ2-7; D remains ambiguous. V lost 1 base and J lost 2, with 9 bases in between. The CDR3 sequence is 13 residues long. Germline V gene sequence: CDR1 DFQATT, CDR2 SNEGSKA (reference sequence). CDR3 bases: TGCAGTGCTAGAGTAACTGCGGCCTACGAGCAGTACTTC. This gives the protein CSARVTAAYEQYF.

This chain links TRBV10-1 with TRBJ2-1, with D possibly called TRBD1 or TRBD2 (5 bases each). V was trimmed by 0 bases and J by 8 bases, leaving 8 bases between them. This CDR3 has 13 residues. Per germline, CDR1 WNHNN and CDR2 SYGVQD (reference sequence). The chain's CDR3 is CASSESVGDEQFF. Here the CDR3 DNA reads TGCGCCAGCAGTGAGTCGGTGGGGGATGAGCAGTTCTTC.

This clonotype came up many times. V gene TRBV18 combines with J gene TRBJ2-7; weak D call: TRBD1 (6 bases). Trimming took off 2 bases at V and 0 bases at J, with 11 bases between the two ends. CDR3 length: 15 amino acids. Germline lookup yields CDR1 KGHSH and CDR2 LQKENI. CDR3: CASSPGIQGSYEQYF. The CDR3 nucleotides are TGTGCCAGCTCACCAGGGATACAGGGCTCCTACGAGCAGTACTTC.

This chain joins TRBV9 and TRBJ2-1; 10 bases match TRBD1. The CDR3 is made up of 16 amino acids. Germline V gene lookup returns CDR1 SGDLS and CDR2 YYNGEE. V trimming: 0 bases; J trimming: 4 bases; junction bases outside the gene matches: 4. CDR3 coding DNA: TGTGCCAGCAGCGTAGGCCCGGGACAGGGGTACAATGAGCAGTTCTTC. This codes for CASSVGPGQGYNEQFF. The complete variable domain, with remaining parts taken from reference TRBV9 and TRBJ2-1, reads DSGVTQTPKHLITATGQRVTLRCSPRSGDLSVYWYQQSLDQGLQFLIQYYNGEERAKGNILERFSAQQFPDLHSELNLSSLELGDSALYFCASSVGPGQGYNEQFFGPGTRLTVL.

V usage is TRBV28 and J usage is TRBJ2-7; D is undetermined. Germline-derived CDR1 and CDR2 are MDHEN and SYDVKM. This CDR3 spans 11 amino acids. Trimming removed 11 bases from V and 0 bases from J, with 8 bases in between. CDR3 nucleotides: TGTGCCCTGGGTAGCTCCTACGAGCAGTACTTC. It translates to CALGSSYEQYF.

The V and J genes are TRBV19 and TRBJ2-2, with 9 bases aligning to TRBD2. This CDR3 contains 15 residues. The V gene's germline CDR1 is LNHDA and CDR2 SQIVND (reference sequence). Trimming took 3 bases from V and 6 from J; bases not matched to a gene: 5. The CDR3 sequence: CASSMAREGPGELFF. Here the CDR3 DNA reads TGTGCCAGTAGTATGGCGCGGGAGGGCCCCGGGGAGCTGTTTTTT.

In this sample, this clonotype turned up many times. This chain joins TRBV3-1 and TRBJ2-4; TRBD2 agrees at 8 bases. The CDR3 runs to 14 residues. The trim removed 4 bases at V and 7 bases at J, leaving 6 bases unmatched. In germline, CDR1 is LGHDT, CDR2 YNNKEL (reference sequence). The CDR3 sequence: CASSPRGGGNIQYF. CDR3 coding DNA: TGTGCCAGCAGCCCGAGGGGCGGGGGGAACATTCAGTACTTC. Combining the CDR3 with reference TRBV3-1 and TRBJ2-4 gives the whole variable domain DTAVSQTPKYLVTQMGNDKSIKCEQNLGHDTMYWYKQDSKKFLKIMFSYNNKELIINETVPNRFSPKSPDKAHLNLHINSLELGDSAVYFCASSPRGGGNIQYFGAGTRLSVL.

Turning to this clonotype: The conserved phenylalanine or tryptophan is not found at the CDR3 terminus, so this likely reflects a read error. The chain combines TRBV7-9 with TRBJ2-7; 8 nucleotides match TRBD2. The V and J ends lost 2 bases and 4 bases, in that order; junction bases with no gene match: 7. The germline V gene encodes CDR1 SEHNR and CDR2 FQNEAQ (reference sequence). The CDR3 sequence is 15 residues long. Here the CDR3 reads CASSLSPAGEYEQYL. Written as DNA, the CDR3 is TGTGCCAGCAGCTTATCCCCAGCGGGAGAGTACGAGCAGTACCTC.

This clonotype has a count of ten or more. The J gene is TRBJ1-5, the V gene TRBV3-1, with D possibly TRBD1 on 6 matching bases. V shed 6 bases and J shed 3 bases, with 12 bases lying between them. The CDR3 totals 14 residues. Germline values: CDR1 LGHDT, CDR2 YNNKEL (reference sequence). CDR3 region: CASSWSGANQPQHF. The CDR3 nucleotides read TGTGCCAGCAGTTGGTCAGGGGCCAATCAGCCCCAGCATTTT.

The V gene is TRBV7-2, the J gene TRBJ2-2, with D possibly TRBD1 on 5 matching bases. The CDR3 is 17 residues long. Trimming stripped 5 bases from V and 6 bases from J, with 22 bases between. CDR1 is SGHTA and CDR2 is FQGNSA in the germline V gene. The CDR3 bases are TGTGCCAGCAGCCCCCACCAGGGATATATTGCCGCCGGGGAGCTGTTTTTT. Amino acids: CASSPHQGYIAAGELFF. Full variable domain (rest looked up from reference TRBV7-2 and TRBJ2-2): GAGVSQSPSNKVTEKGKDVELRCDPISGHTALYWYRQSLGQGLEFLIYFQGNSAPDKSGLPSDRFSAERTGGSVSTLTIQRTQQEDSAVYLCASSPHQGYIAAGELFFGEGSRLTVL.

This clonotype was recorded once. Since a much larger clone is just one base distant, this may be a read error. The gene calls are TRBV27 and TRBJ1-1; D remains ambiguous. CDR1 MNHEY and CDR2 SMNVEV come from the germline V gene (reference sequence). V was pared by 6 bases and J by 0 bases, with 11 bases between. The CDR3 runs 14 residues. CDR3 DNA sequence: TGTGCCAGCAGAGAATTCCGGGTGAACACTGAAGCTTTCTTT. Translating it yields CASREFRVNTEAFF.

This clonotype was found once. Given a much more abundant clone one base away, this may be a read error. The chain carries TRBV3-1 and TRBJ2-3; no clear D gene. Trimming shortened V by 3 bases and J by 8 bases, and 9 bases separated the two germline ends. The CDR3 length is 12 residues. CDR1 is LGHDT, CDR2 YNNKEL, per germline (reference sequence). CDR3 sequence: CASSQSESTQYF. The DNA for the CDR3 is TGTGCCAGCAGCCAGTCAGAAAGTACGCAGTATTTT.

This clonotype was seen repeatedly, ten times or more. The rearrangement uses TRBV7-9 and TRBJ1-2, with 12 bases matching TRBD1. The V gene's germline CDR1 is SEHNR and CDR2 FQNEAQ (reference sequence). V was clipped by 5 bases and J by 6 bases; unmatched bases: 4. The length of the CDR3 is 14 residues. CDR3 DNA sequence: TGTGCCAGCAGCGACCGGGACAGGGGGCATGGCTACACCTTC. This encodes CASSDRDRGHGYTF.

This chain uses TRBV5-1 with TRBJ2-2; the D is unclear. V lost 1 base and J 2 bases, leaving 12 bases between the germline ends. Germline lookup yields CDR1 SGHRS and CDR2 YFSETQ. The CDR3 consists of 16 residues. CDR3: CASSLSSRSNTGELFF. DNA of the CDR3: TGCGCCAGCAGCTTGAGTAGCCGAAGTAACACCGGGGAGCTGTTTTTT.

V is TRBV28 and J is TRBJ2-3, with 8 bases fitting TRBD2. Trimming took 4 bases from V and 5 from J; bases not matched to a gene: 8. CDR1 and CDR2 from the germline V gene are MDHEN and SYDVKM. The CDR3 is made up of 15 amino acids. CDR3 coding DNA: TGTGCCAGCAGTTCGACCGGGACTAGGCAAGATACGCAGTATTTT. It is translated as CASSSTGTRQDTQYF.

This clonotype was observed at least ten times. The J gene is TRBJ2-5, the V gene TRBV7-2, with D perhaps matching TRBD2 (7 bases). V lost 6 bases and J 5 bases, leaving 19 bases between the germline ends. The CDR3 spans 15 residues. Germline V lookup: CDR1 SGHTA, CDR2 FQGNSA. The chain's CDR3 is CASSSQGGDGETQYF. The CDR3 DNA sequence: TGTGCCAGCAGTTCCCAAGGGGGGGACGGGGAGACCCAGTACTTC.

This chain links TRBV6-9 with TRBJ2-1; no clear D. This CDR3 has 14 residues. Trimming pared 2 bases from V and 3 bases from J, leaving 8 bases between. Germline CDR1 is MNHGY and CDR2 is SVAAGI. The CDR3 reads CASSYEAGYNEQFF. DNA for the CDR3: TGTGCCAGCAGTTATGAGGCCGGCTACAATGAGCAGTTCTTC.

This clonotype was observed a handful of times. V gene TRBV9 combines with J gene TRBJ1-1, with unresolved D. The germline gives CDR1 SGDLS, CDR2 YYNGEE. The CDR3 totals 14 residues. The ends were cut back, 0 bases at V and 1 base at J, with 7 bases in the middle. CDR3 in DNA: TGTGCCAGCAGCGTAGAGTACACGAACACTGAAGCTTTCTTT. This sequence encodes CASSVEYTNTEAFF.

This clonotype was seen repeatedly, ten times or more. V is TRBV7-9 and J is TRBJ2-7; the D gene is possibly TRBD2 (5 bases). The CDR3 consists of 16 residues. V lost 5 bases and J lost 5, with 22 bases in between. Germline V gene sequence: CDR1 SEHNR, CDR2 FQNEAQ (reference sequence). The chain's CDR3 is CASSPNQEPKGDEQYF. The CDR3 DNA follows: TGTGCCAGCAGCCCGAACCAGGAACCTAAGGGAGACGAGCAGTACTTC.

This clonotype appeared a few times. The chain couples TRBV2 to TRBJ1-4; D may be TRBD1 (5 bases). V was pared by 5 bases and J by 7 bases, with 17 bases between. The CDR3 runs 15 residues. Per the germline V gene, CDR1 is SNHLY and CDR2 is FYNNEI. CDR3 residues: CASSHRDAGPEKLFF. CDR3 DNA sequence: TGTGCCAGCAGTCACCGGGACGCCGGGCCTGAAAAACTGTTTTTT.

This clonotype was seen a handful of times. The rearrangement uses TRBV5-1 and TRBJ2-2, with unresolved D. This CDR3 is 13 amino acids long. The germline CDR1 and CDR2 sequences are SGHRS and YFSETQ. V lost 2 bases, J lost 4 bases, and 6 bases lay in between. The CDR3 here is CASSFKRTGELFF. The CDR3 DNA is TGCGCCAGCAGCTTCAAGCGCACCGGGGAGCTGTTTTTT. Filled out from reference TRBV5-1 and TRBJ2-2, the complete variable domain reads KAGVTQTPRYLIKTRGQQVTLSCSPISGHRSVSWYQQTPGQGLQFLFEYFSETQRNKGNFPGRFSGRQFSNSRSEMNVSTLELGDSALYLCASSFKRTGELFFGEGSRLTVL.

As regards this clonotype: This may be a read error: a much more frequent sequence differs by one nucleotide. The rearrangement joins TRBV28 to TRBJ2-7; either TRBD1 or TRBD2 may fit D (5 bases each). Germline CDR1 MDHEN, CDR2 SYDVKM. This CDR3 comprises 12 residues. The CDR3 loop reads CAGSLNGGEQYF. The CDR3 DNA is TGTGCCGGCAGTTTAAATGGGGGCGAGCAGTACTTC.

Points on this clonotype: This may be a read error, as it is one base from a much larger clone. The chain uses TRBV28 and TRBJ1-2, with D possibly matching TRBD1 (5 bases). Germline V CDR1 and CDR2: MDHEN, SYDVKM. This CDR3 has 19 amino acids. The V end lost 5 bases, the J end lost 6 bases, and 31 bases lay between the germline ends. In DNA, the CDR3 is TGTGCCAGCAGTGATCTAAACGCACACGGGTCGGGACTTTATGATGGCTACACCTTC. This encodes CASSDLNAHGSGLYDGYTF.